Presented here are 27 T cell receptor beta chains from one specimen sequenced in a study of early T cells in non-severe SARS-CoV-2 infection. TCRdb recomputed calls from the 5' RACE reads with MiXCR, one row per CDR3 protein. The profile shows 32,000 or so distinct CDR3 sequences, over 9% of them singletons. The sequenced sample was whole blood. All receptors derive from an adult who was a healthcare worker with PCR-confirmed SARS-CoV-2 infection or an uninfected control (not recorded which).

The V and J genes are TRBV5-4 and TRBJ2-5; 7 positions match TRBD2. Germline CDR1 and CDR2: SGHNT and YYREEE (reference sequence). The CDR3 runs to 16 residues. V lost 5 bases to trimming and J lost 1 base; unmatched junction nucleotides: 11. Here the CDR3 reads CASSRPQGGPQETQYF. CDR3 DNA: TGTGCCAGCAGTCGTCCTCAGGGAGGGCCCCAAGAGACCCAGTACTTC.

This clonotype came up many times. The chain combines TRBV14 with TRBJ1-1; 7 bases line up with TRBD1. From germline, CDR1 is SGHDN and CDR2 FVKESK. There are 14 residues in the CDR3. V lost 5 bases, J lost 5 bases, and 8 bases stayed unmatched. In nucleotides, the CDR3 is TGTGCCAGCAGCTCCCTCAGGGGGGAGACTGAAGCTTTCTTT. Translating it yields CASSSLRGETEAFF.

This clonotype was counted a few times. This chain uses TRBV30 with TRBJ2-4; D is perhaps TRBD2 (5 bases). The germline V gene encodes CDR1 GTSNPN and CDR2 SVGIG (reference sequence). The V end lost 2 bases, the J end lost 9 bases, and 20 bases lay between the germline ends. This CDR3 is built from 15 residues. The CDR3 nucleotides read TGTGCCTGGAGTTTGAGGGATCCCTTTGCGGGCATTCAGTACTTC. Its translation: CAWSLRDPFAGIQYF.

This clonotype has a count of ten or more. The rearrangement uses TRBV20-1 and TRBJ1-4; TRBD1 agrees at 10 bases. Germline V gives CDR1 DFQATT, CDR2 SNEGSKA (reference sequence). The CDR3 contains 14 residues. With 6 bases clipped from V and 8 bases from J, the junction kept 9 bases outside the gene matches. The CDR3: CSANAGTGVEKLFF. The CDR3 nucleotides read TGCAGTGCCAATGCCGGGACAGGGGTCGAAAAACTGTTTTTT.

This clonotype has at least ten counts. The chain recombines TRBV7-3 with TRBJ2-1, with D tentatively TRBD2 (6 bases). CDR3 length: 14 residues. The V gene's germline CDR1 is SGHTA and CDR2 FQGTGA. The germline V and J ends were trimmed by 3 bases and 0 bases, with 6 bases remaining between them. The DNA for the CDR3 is TGTGCCAGCAGCTTGGGGGGCTCCTACAATGAGCAGTTCTTC. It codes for CASSLGGSYNEQFF.

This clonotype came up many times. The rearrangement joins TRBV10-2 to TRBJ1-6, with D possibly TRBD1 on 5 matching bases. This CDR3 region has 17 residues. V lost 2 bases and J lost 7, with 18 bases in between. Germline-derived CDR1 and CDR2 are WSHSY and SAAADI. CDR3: CASSERAGDEGNSPLHF. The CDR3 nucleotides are TGCGCCAGCAGTGAGAGGGCGGGGGACGAGGGAAATTCACCCCTCCACTTT.

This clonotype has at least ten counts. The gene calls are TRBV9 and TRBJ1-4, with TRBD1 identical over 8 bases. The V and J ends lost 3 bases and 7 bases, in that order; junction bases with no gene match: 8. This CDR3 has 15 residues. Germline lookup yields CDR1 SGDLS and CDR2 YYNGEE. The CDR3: CASSAGQGIAEKLFF. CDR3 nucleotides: TGTGCCAGCAGCGCAGGACAGGGCATCGCTGAAAAACTGTTTTTT.

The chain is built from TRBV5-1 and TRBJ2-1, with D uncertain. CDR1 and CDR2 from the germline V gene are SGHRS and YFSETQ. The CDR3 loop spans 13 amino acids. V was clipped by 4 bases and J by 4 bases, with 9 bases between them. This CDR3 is CASSPQVYNEQFF. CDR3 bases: TGCGCCAGCAGCCCCCAGGTATACAATGAGCAGTTCTTC.

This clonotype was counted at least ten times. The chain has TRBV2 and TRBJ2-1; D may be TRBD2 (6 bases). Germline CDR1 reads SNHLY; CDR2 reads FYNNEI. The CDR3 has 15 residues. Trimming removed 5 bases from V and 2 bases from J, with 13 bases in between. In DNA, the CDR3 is TGTGCCAGCAGTAGCGGGCGAGGTCCCTACAATGAGCAGTTCTTC. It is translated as CASSSGRGPYNEQFF.

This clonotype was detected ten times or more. This CDR3 reads CASSLEANTEAFF. Written as DNA, the CDR3 is TGCGCCAGCAGCTTAGAAGCGAACACTGAAGCTTTCTTT. This sequence joins TRBV5-1 and TRBJ1-1; no firm D call. The CDR3 has 13 amino acids. Deletions cut 2 bases from V and 1 base from J, with 6 bases between. From germline, CDR1 is SGHRS and CDR2 YFSETQ.

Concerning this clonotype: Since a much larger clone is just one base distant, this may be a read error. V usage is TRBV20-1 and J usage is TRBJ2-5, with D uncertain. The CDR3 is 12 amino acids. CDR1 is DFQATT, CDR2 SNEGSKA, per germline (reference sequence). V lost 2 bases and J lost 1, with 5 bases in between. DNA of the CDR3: TGCAGTGCTAGACAGTCCCAAGAGACCCAGTACTTC. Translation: CSARQSQETQYF.

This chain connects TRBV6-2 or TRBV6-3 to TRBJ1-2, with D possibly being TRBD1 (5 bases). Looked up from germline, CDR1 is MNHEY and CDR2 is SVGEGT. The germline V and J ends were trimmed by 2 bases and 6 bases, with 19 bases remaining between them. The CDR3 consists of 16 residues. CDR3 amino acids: CASSYIPRAPTNGYTF. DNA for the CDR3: TGTGCCAGCAGTTACATCCCCAGGGCCCCGACTAATGGCTACACCTTC.

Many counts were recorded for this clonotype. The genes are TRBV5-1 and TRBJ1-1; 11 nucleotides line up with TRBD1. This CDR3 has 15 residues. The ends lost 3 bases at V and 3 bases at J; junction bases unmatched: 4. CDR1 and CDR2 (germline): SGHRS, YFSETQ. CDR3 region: CASSSGQGVDTEAFF. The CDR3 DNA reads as TGCGCCAGCAGCTCGGGACAGGGGGTGGACACTGAAGCTTTCTTT.

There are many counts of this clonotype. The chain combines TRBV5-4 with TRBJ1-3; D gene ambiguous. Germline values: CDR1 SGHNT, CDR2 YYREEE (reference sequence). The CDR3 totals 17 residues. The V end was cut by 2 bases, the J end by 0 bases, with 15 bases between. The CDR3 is CASSLRSVTRSGNTIYF. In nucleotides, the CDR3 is TGTGCCAGCAGCTTACGGAGCGTCACCCGCTCTGGAAACACCATATATTTT.

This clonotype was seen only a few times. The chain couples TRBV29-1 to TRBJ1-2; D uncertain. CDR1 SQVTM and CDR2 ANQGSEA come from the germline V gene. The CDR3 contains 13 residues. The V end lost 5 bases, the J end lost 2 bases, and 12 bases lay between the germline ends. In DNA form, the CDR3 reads TGCAGCGTTAGGATGGATCTCAACTATGGCTACACCTTC. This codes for CSVRMDLNYGYTF.

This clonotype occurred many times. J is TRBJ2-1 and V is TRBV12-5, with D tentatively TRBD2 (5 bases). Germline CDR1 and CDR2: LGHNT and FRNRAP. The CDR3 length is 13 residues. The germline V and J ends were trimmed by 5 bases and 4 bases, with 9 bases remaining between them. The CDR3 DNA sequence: TGTGCTAGTGGTCCGGACTTGTACAATGAGCAGTTCTTC. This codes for CASGPDLYNEQFF.

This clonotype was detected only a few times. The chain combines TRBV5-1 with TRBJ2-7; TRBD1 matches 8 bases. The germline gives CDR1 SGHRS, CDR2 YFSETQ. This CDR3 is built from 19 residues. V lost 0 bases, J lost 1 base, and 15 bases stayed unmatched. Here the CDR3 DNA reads TGCGCCAGCAGCTTGGCCACGGTCCTACCAGGGGGCGTTTCCTACGAGCAGTACTTC. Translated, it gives CASSLATVLPGGVSYEQYF. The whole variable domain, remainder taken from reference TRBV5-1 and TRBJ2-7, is KAGVTQTPRYLIKTRGQQVTLSCSPISGHRSVSWYQQTPGQGLQFLFEYFSETQRNKGNFPGRFSGRQFSNSRSEMNVSTLELGDSALYLCASSLATVLPGGVSYEQYFGPGTRLTVT.

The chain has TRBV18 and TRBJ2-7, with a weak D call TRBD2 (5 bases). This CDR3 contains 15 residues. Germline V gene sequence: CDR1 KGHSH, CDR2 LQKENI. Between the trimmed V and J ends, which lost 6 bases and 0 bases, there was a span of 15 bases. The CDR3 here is CASSPLEDLSYEQYF. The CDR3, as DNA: TGTGCCAGCTCTCCCTTGGAGGACCTCTCCTACGAGCAGTACTTC.

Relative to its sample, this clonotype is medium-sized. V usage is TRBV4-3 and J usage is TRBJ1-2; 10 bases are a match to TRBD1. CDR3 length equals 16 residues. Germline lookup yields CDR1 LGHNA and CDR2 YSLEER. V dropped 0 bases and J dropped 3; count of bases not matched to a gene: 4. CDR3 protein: CASSQDGTGAYYGYTF. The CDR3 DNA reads TGCGCCAGCAGCCAAGATGGGACAGGGGCATACTATGGCTACACCTTC.

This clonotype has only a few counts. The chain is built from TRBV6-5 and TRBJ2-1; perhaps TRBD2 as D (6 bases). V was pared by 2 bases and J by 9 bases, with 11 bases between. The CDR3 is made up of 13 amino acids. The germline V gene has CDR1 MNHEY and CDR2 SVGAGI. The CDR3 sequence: CASSYPGGSEQFF. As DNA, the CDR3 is TGTGCCAGCAGTTACCCCGGGGGAAGTGAGCAGTTCTTC.

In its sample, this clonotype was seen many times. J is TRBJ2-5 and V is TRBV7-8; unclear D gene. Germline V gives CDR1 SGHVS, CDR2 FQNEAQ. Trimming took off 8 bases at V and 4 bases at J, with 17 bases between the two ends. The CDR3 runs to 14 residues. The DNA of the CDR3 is TGTGCCAGCCACCCCCGGGCCCTGGGAGAGACCCAGTACTTC. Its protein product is CASHPRALGETQYF.

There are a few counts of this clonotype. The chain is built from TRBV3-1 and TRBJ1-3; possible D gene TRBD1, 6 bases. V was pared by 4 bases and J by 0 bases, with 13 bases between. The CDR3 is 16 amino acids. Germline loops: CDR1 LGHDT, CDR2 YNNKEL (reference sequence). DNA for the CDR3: TGTGCCAGCAGCCTCCGACAGGCGTTCTCTGGAAACACCATATATTTT. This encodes CASSLRQAFSGNTIYF.

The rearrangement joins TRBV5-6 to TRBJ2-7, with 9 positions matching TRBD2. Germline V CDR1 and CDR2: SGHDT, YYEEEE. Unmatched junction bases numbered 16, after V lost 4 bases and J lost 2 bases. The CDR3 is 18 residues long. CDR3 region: CASSLTRMASGETYEQYF. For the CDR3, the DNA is TGTGCCAGCAGCCTCACCCGCATGGCTAGCGGGGAGACCTACGAGCAGTACTTC.

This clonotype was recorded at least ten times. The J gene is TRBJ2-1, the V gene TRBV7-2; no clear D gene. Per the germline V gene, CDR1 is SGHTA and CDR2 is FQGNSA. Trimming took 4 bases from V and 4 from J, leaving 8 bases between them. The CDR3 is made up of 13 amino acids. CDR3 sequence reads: CASSWGQYNEQFF. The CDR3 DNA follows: TGTGCCAGCAGCTGGGGTCAGTACAATGAGCAGTTCTTC.

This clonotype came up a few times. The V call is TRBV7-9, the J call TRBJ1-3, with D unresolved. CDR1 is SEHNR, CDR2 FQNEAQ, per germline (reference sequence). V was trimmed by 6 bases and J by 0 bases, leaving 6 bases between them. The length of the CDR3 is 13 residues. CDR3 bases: TGTGCCAGCAGAGGGCCCTCTGGAAACACCATATATTTT. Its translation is CASRGPSGNTIYF.

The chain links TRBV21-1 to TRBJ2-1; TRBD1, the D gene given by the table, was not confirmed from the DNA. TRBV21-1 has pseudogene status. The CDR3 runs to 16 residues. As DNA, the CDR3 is TGTGCCAGCAGCAAAGCGGGAAACGGGGGGACGACGGAGCAGTTCTTC. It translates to CASSKAGNGGTTEQFF.

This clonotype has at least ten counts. The CDR3 DNA reads as TGTGCCAGCAGCCCCCACAGGGACACTGAAGCTTTCTTT. Translation gives CASSPHRDTEAFF. This sequence joins TRBV7-3 and TRBJ1-1, with D possibly matching TRBD1 (6 bases). Germline V gene data show CDR1 as SGHTA and CDR2 as FQGTGA. Trimming left V 5 bases short and J 3 bases short, with 10 bases between. This CDR3 is 13 amino acids long.